This TCR beta chain was recorded in a study of read filtering for tumor transcriptome and immune sequencing. The sample holds many counts of this clonotype. Its antigen is not identified. The library was built from about 400 ng RNA with molecular barcoded adaptors for alpha/delta and beta/gamma chains. A single record per CDR3 protein comes from TCRdb applying MiXCR to the reads. Counted here are 62,000 or so distinct CDR3 sequences, 20% to 25% occurring once; the ten biggest clones make up approximately 18%. General study results and limits: The CD138-negative fraction was mixed bone marrow immune cells, not pure T cells.

Bone marrow was sampled from every patient at the time of active disease. The sequencing input was a population of CD138-negative cells sorted from bone marrow. The TCR comes from a donor older than 35 with multiple myeloma.

The CDR3 nucleotides read TGCAGCGTTGAAGATCTGAAAAGGGAAGAGCAGTACTTC. Residues: CSVEDLKREEQYF. This chain joins TRBV29-1 and TRBJ2-7; no definite D call. The CDR3 contains 13 residues. CDR1 is SQVTM, CDR2 ANQGSEA, per germline. Trimming removed 0 bases from V and 7 bases from J, with 13 bases in between.